This TCR beta chain was recovered during a study of T cell changes during pregnancy in multiple sclerosis. The CDR3 has 16 residues. Germline trimming cut 4 bases from V and 4 bases from J; bases unmatched to any gene: 9. The germline gives CDR1 SGHDN, CDR2 FVKESK. Some clones are missing from TCRdb's copy, which holds only in-frame ones; the method was immunoSEQ multiplex PCR. The sample records tens of thousands of clones, 90% to 95% being singletons. The source is a female donor in good health, enrolled as a control in a pregnancy study. The V call is TRBV14, the J call TRBJ2-1; 8 bases are a match to TRBD2. The sequencing here drew on CD4+ T cells from peripheral blood mononuclear cells, taken in the second trimester of pregnancy. As DNA, the CDR3 is TGTGCCAGCAGCCCCCCACAACGGGGGGGATACAATGAGCAGTTCTTC. The encoded protein is CASSPPQRGGYNEQFF.